These T cell receptor beta chains were read from a single sample in a study of blood T cell repertoires in COVID-19. Assay: immunoSEQ multiplex PCR; the TCRdb copy retains only in-frame clones and omits some. The sample includes some 290,000 clones, 90% of them seen just once. The sample was PBMCs or T cells enriched from blood (not recorded which). These receptors all stem from a woman aged 30 to 39 who had been exposed to COVID-19. Each CDR3 is given with its conserved first and last residue. A D gene is named only where the DNA matches it firmly. A clone size is listed for some rows: how often the clone was seen (once, few, many), or a class if it is expanded.

V gene	clone size	J gene	D gene	CDR3 DNA	CDR3 protein
TRBV12-3/TRBV12-4	NA	TRBJ2-2	NA	TGTGCCAGCAGGATCAGGGCTATCGGGGAGCTGTTTTTT	CASRIRAIGELFF
TRBV30	NA	TRBJ1-4	NA	TGTGCCTGGAGTCTAGGGGCGGGGGGAACTAATGAAAAACTGTTTTTT	CAWSLGAGGTNEKLFF
TRBV5-1	NA	TRBJ1-4	TRBD1	TGCGCCAGCAGCGTACAGGGGGCTGATAATGAAAAACTGTTTTTT	CASSVQGADNEKLFF
TRBV10-3	NA	TRBJ1-2	NA	TGTGCCATCAGTCCGGACATTGGCTACACCTTC	CAISPDIGYTF
TRBV30	NA	TRBJ2-3	TRBD2	TGTGCCTGGAGTGTTAGGTTAGCGGGGTTTGATACGCAGTATTTT	CAWSVRLAGFDTQYF
TRBV19	NA	TRBJ2-7	TRBD1	TGTGCCAGTAGCGCGGGACAGGGGAGTTTCTACGAGCAGTACTTC	CASSAGQGSFYEQYF
TRBV19	NA	TRBJ2-1	TRBD2	TGTGCCAGTAGTATTCAGGCTAGCGGGTACAATGAGCAGTTCTTC	CASSIQASGYNEQFF
TRBV30	NA	TRBJ1-3	TRBD1	TGTGCCTGGAGTGTCGTCCGGGACAGGGGGCTACCTGGAAACACCATATATTTT	CAWSVVRDRGLPGNTIYF
TRBV2	few	TRBJ2-7	NA	TGTGCCAGCAGTGAGCAGGGAAGACACTACGAGCAGTACTTC	CASSEQGRHYEQYF
TRBV15	NA	TRBJ1-2	NA	TGTGCCACCAGCAGAGATGGCGGCGTGAAAGCTAACTATGGCTACACCTTC	CATSRDGGVKANYGYTF
TRBV18	NA	TRBJ2-2	NA	TGTGCCAGCTCACCATTATCGGGGGACAGTCTTGCCGGGGAGCTGTTTTTT	CASSPLSGDSLAGELFF
TRBV30	once	TRBJ1-2	NA	TGTGCCTGGACAGGGTTGGACTATGGCTACACCTTC	CAWTGLDYGYTF
TRBV3-1/TRBV3-2	NA	TRBJ1-3	NA	TGTGCCAGCAGCCAAGTGATCACCGGGGGGAACACCATATATTTT	CASSQVITGGNTIYF
TRBV5-1	once	TRBJ1-1	NA	TGCGCCAGCAGCTTGTCGACCTCCGGAGACACTGAAGCTTTCTTT	CASSLSTSGDTEAFF
TRBV19	NA	TRBJ1-2	TRBD1	TGTGCCAGTAACGGACAGGGGTGGGATGGCTACACCTTC	CASNGQGWDGYTF
TRBV9	few	TRBJ2-1	TRBD2	TGTGCCAGCAGCGTTCCCGGGACTACCTACAATGAGCAGTTCTTC	CASSVPGTTYNEQFF
TRBV6-6	NA	TRBJ1-2	NA	TGTGCCAGCAGTTCCACTGGACACCTTAACTATGGCTACACCTTC	CASSSTGHLNYGYTF
TRBV27	NA	TRBJ1-1	TRBD1	TGTGCCAGCAGTTGGGGACAGGGATATTCTGAAGCTTTCTTT	CASSWGQGYSEAFF
TRBV19	NA	TRBJ1-1	NA	TGTGCCAGCCGAGACAGGAACACTGAAGCTTTCTTT	CASRDRNTEAFF
TRBV27	NA	TRBJ1-1	TRBD1	TGTGCCAGCAGTCCATGGACAGGAAATACTGAAGCTTTCTTT	CASSPWTGNTEAFF
TRBV5-7	NA	TRBJ2-4	NA	TGTGCCAGCAGCTTAGCGGCACTAGCCAAAAACATTCAGTACTTC	CASSLAALAKNIQYF
TRBV6-2/TRBV6-3	NA	TRBJ2-1	NA	TGTGCCAGCAGTCCCCTCTACGCGCCGCTTGATGAGCAGTTCTTC	CASSPLYAPLDEQFF
TRBV6-5	few	TRBJ2-3	NA	TGTGCCAGCAGCCCACAGGGAACAGATACGCAGTATTTT	CASSPQGTDTQYF
TRBV30	NA	TRBJ2-1	TRBD2	TGTGCCTGGAGTGTACTAGCGGGCCCCAATGAGCAGTTCTTC	CAWSVLAGPNEQFF
TRBV3-1/TRBV3-2	NA	TRBJ1-1	TRBD1	TGTGCCAGCAGCCGTGGGACAGACCGCACTGAAGCTTTCTTT	CASSRGTDRTEAFF
TRBV5-1	once	TRBJ2-7	NA	TGCGCCAGCAGCCCGGGGGACCCGTCCTACGAGCAGTACTTC	CASSPGDPSYEQYF
TRBV5-1	NA	TRBJ1-6	TRBD1	TGCGCCAGCAGCCCGGGACAGGGGCCCTCCCCCCTCCACTTT	CASSPGQGPSPLHF
TRBV7-2	NA	TRBJ1-1	NA	TGTGCCAGCAGAAACTCCATGAACACTGAAGCTTTCTTT	CASRNSMNTEAFF
TRBV9	NA	TRBJ2-5	TRBD2	TGTGCCAGCAGCTACGGAGCTAGCGGCCCCCAAGAGACCCAGTACTTC	CASSYGASGPQETQYF
TRBV7-9	NA	TRBJ1-2	NA	TGTGCCAGCAGCTTAGGGCAGGTCATAAACTATGGCTACACCTTC	CASSLGQVINYGYTF
TRBV28	NA	TRBJ2-7	NA	TGTGCCAGCACTATTACGGGATCTCTTGGCGAGCAGTACTTC	CASTITGSLGEQYF
TRBV11-2	NA	TRBJ1-2	NA	TGTGCCAGCAGCCCCAGTATCTCCAGGGAGGAAAATGGCTACACCTTC	CASSPSISREENGYTF
TRBV9	NA	TRBJ2-5	TRBD1	TGTGCCAGCAGCTCAAGGACAGGTCAAGAGACCCAGTACTTC	CASSSRTGQETQYF
TRBV6-5	few	TRBJ1-2	TRBD1	TGTGCCAGCAGTTCCACCGCAGGGGGCGGTTTTGGCTACACCTTC	CASSSTAGGGFGYTF
TRBV5-1	NA	TRBJ1-2	TRBD1	TGCGCCAGCAGCTACTCGACAGGGTACAGCTATGGCTACACCTTC	CASSYSTGYSYGYTF
TRBV4-2	once	TRBJ1-2	NA	TGTGCCAGCAGCCAAGATATCGCAGGTTTAAGAGGCTACACCTTC	CASSQDIAGLRGYTF
TRBV3-1/TRBV3-2	NA	TRBJ1-1	NA	TGTGCCAGCAGCCAAGTTGTCCGAGCGACTGAAGCTTTCTTT	CASSQVVRATEAFF
TRBV19	NA	TRBJ2-1	TRBD2	TGTGCCAGTAGTGCTAGCGGGGGGCCTTACAATGAGCAGTTCTTC	CASSASGGPYNEQFF
TRBV5-1	few	TRBJ1-2	NA	TGCGCCAGCAGCTTGGAAACACCGAACTATGGCTACACCTTC	CASSLETPNYGYTF
TRBV7-3	NA	TRBJ1-2	NA	TGTGCCAGCAGCCCCCGCCCCTCTAGTGGTCTCTATGGCTACACCTTC	CASSPRPSSGLYGYTF
TRBV7-2	NA	TRBJ1-3	TRBD1	TGTGCCAGCAGCCAAAATCAGGGGGCGGGTGGAAACACCATATATTTT	CASSQNQGAGGNTIYF
TRBV3-1/TRBV3-2	NA	TRBJ2-5	TRBD2	TGTGCCAGCAGCCAAGGGACTAGCGGGGGGGAGACCCAGTACTTC	CASSQGTSGGETQYF
TRBV5-1	NA	TRBJ1-5	NA	TGCGCCAGCAGCCCTACAGGGAGGGATCAGCCCCAGCATTTT	CASSPTGRDQPQHF
TRBV5-4	NA	TRBJ2-7	TRBD2	TGTGCCAGCAGCTTGGGCGCGGGGGGGAACTACGAGCAGTACTTC	CASSLGAGGNYEQYF
TRBV4-3	NA	TRBJ1-3	NA	TGCGCCAGCAGCCAAGGGAAGGGGCCCAGCTCTGGAAACACCATATATTTT	CASSQGKGPSSGNTIYF
TRBV19	many	TRBJ2-1	NA	TGTGCCAGTAGAGACAGGAACAACAACAATGAGCAGTTCTTC	CASRDRNNNNEQFF